The sequence of this TCR beta chain was determined in a study of T-cell reconstitution after alpha-beta-depleted transplantation in children. The V gene's germline CDR1 is SGHRS and CDR2 YFSETQ. The CDR3 runs 11 residues. TCRbeta library construction was performed incorporating unique molecular identifiers. TCRdb reprocessed the PCR reads with MiXCR, giving one entry per CDR3 protein. The sample has 150,000 to 250,000 distinct CDR3 sequences, less than 15% seen once; the top ten hold over 10%. For this clonotype: One end of the junction varies from germline; a read error may be responsible.

Sample: PBMCs from the stem cell graft donor, taken from the stem cell graft. The receptor's source is a human donor who donated a stem cell graft to a child with acute lymphoblastic leukemia. The chain uses TRBV5-1 and TRBJ2-2; weak D call: TRBD2 (5 bases). This CDR3 reads CASSLSGERFF. In DNA, the CDR3 is TGCGCCAGCAGCTTGTCCGGGGAGCGGTTTTTT.